The 15 T cell receptor beta chains below come from one sample, sequenced in a study of shared clonotypes between healthy human individuals. Sequencing used immunoSEQ multiplex PCR; TCRdb keeps in-frame clones, though not all of them. The sample records approximately 2,300,000 clones, 85% to 95% being singletons. The sequenced sample was naive CD4+ T cells from PBMCs. Stated subset: CD45RA+ positively selected. The receptors were gathered from a man between 18 and 29 years old in good health. Some clones in this sample may be carry-over from other donors' samples.

The genes are TRBV6-1 and TRBJ2-7, with D maybe TRBD2 (6 bases). Germline values: CDR1 MNHNS, CDR2 SASEGT. V lost 6 bases and J 3 bases, leaving 18 bases between the germline ends. The CDR3 has 15 amino acids. The CDR3 spells CASRVRDLAYYEQYF. The DNA of the CDR3 is TGTGCCAGCAGAGTTAGGGACTTAGCCTACTACGAGCAGTACTTC.

The genes are TRBV5-1 and TRBJ2-7; D not resolved. The V gene lost 0 bases and the J gene lost 2 bases, with 9 bases spanning the gap. The CDR3 loop spans 14 amino acids. Germline V CDR1 and CDR2: SGHRS, YFSETQ. CDR3 DNA sequence: TGCGCCAGCAGCTTGGAGCAGAAAACCTACGAGCAGTACTTC. Encoded protein: CASSLEQKTYEQYF.

The chain carries TRBV9 and TRBJ2-1; possible D gene TRBD1, 5 bases. Germline CDR1 and CDR2: SGDLS and YYNGEE. The length of the CDR3 is 17 residues. V lost 1 base, J lost 2 bases, and 16 bases lay in between. CDR3 coding DNA: TGTGCCAGCAGCGTATCCGAAGGGGTTCGTCCCTACAATGAGCAGTTCTTC. Its protein is CASSVSEGVRPYNEQFF.

The V call is TRBV19, the J call TRBJ2-2; TRBD1 matches at 8 bases. Trimming took 8 bases from V and 5 from J; bases not matched to a gene: 19. Germline lookup yields CDR1 LNHDA and CDR2 SQIVND (reference sequence). The CDR3 has 18 amino acids. The CDR3 spells CASHDGTGDGRGTGELFF. CDR3 bases: TGTGCCAGTCACGACGGGACAGGCGACGGTAGGGGAACCGGGGAGCTGTTTTTT.

To note about this clone: Other DNA variants within this sample encode the same CDR3. The genes are TRBV7-2 and TRBJ2-7, with D possibly called TRBD1 or TRBD2 (5 bases each). V was pared by 5 bases and J by 2 bases, with 13 bases between. Germline CDR1 and CDR2: SGHTA and FQGNSA. There are 14 residues in the CDR3. The CDR3 loop reads CASSPRGSTYEQYF. As DNA, the CDR3 is TGTGCCAGCAGCCCCCGGGGCAGTACCTACGAGCAGTACTTC.

The chain carries TRBV7-8 and TRBJ2-7; 7 bases are shared with TRBD1. J gave up 0 bases and V 4 bases, and 9 bases lay outside the gene matches. The CDR3 extends over 16 amino acids. Germline V lookup: CDR1 SGHVS, CDR2 FQNEAQ. The CDR3 loop reads CASSSRLRDSSYEQYF. In DNA form, the CDR3 reads TGTGCCAGCAGCTCCAGACTTAGGGACAGCTCCTACGAGCAGTACTTC.

The J gene is TRBJ2-3, the V gene TRBV2; 7 bases agree with TRBD2. The CDR3 is 14 amino acids. CDR1 is SNHLY and CDR2 is FYNNEI in the germline V gene. V shed 8 bases, J shed 6 bases, and the junction held 11 bases outside the gene matches. CDR3 protein: CASFLGGVWDTQYF. As DNA, the CDR3 is TGTGCCAGCTTCCTTGGGGGGGTTTGGGATACGCAGTATTTT. The whole variable domain, filled in from reference TRBV2 and TRBJ2-3, reads EPEVTQTPSHQVTQMGQEVILRCVPISNHLYFYWYRQILGQKVEFLVSFYNNEISEKSEIFDDQFSVERPDGSNFTLKIRSTKLEDSAMYFCASFLGGVWDTQYFGPGTRLTVL.

CDR3 sequence reads: CASSKDAQTEAFF. The DNA for the CDR3 is TGTGCCAGCAGCAAGGATGCCCAGACTGAAGCTTTCTTT. This chain connects TRBV9 to TRBJ1-1; D is undetermined. V dropped 4 bases and J dropped 5 bases, with 12 bases sitting between them. The CDR3 loop spans 13 amino acids. Germline V gene data show CDR1 as SGDLS and CDR2 as YYNGEE.

The chain recombines TRBV10-2 with TRBJ2-3, with 7 bases fitting TRBD1. V lost 9 bases to trimming and J lost 5 bases; unmatched junction nucleotides: 2. CDR1 WSHSY and CDR2 SAAADI come from the germline V gene. This CDR3 has 11 amino acids. The CDR3 spells CARTGRDTQYF. Written as DNA, the CDR3 is TGCGCCAGGACAGGGCGAGATACGCAGTATTTT.

The V call is TRBV28, the J call TRBJ2-7; possibly TRBD1 for D (6 bases). This CDR3 has 14 amino acids. The ends were cut back, 3 bases at V and 6 bases at J, with 15 bases in the middle. Germline loops: CDR1 MDHEN, CDR2 SYDVKM. The CDR3 spells CASSFSGAALEQYF. CDR3 coding DNA: TGTGCCAGCAGTTTTTCAGGGGCTGCCCTCGAGCAGTACTTC.

The gene calls are TRBV2 and TRBJ2-7; 7 bases match TRBD2. CDR1 is SNHLY and CDR2 is FYNNEI in the germline V gene. There are 15 residues in the CDR3. Unmatched junction bases numbered 11, after V lost 6 bases and J lost 3 bases. CDR3 in amino acids: CASSRQGASGYEQYF. As DNA, the CDR3 is TGTGCCAGCAGCCGTCAGGGCGCTAGCGGCTACGAGCAGTACTTC.

This chain joins TRBV5-4 and TRBJ1-2; possibly TRBD1 for D (5 bases). Germline CDR1 and CDR2: SGHNT and YYREEE (reference sequence). The CDR3 consists of 14 residues. Trimming shortened V by 4 bases and J by 4 bases, and 14 bases separated the two germline ends. The CDR3 DNA reads as TGTGCCAGCAGCCTCCAGGGAGGAGGCTATGGCTACACCTTC. Residues: CASSLQGGGYGYTF.

The rearrangement joins TRBV28 to TRBJ1-1, with D perhaps matching TRBD1 (5 bases). CDR1 and CDR2 (germline): MDHEN, SYDVKM. The V end lost 1 base, the J end lost 0 bases, and 9 bases lay between the germline ends. The CDR3 extends over 15 amino acids. CDR3 amino acids: CASSLYGGLNTEAFF. In DNA, the CDR3 is TGTGCCAGCAGTTTATACGGGGGGTTGAACACTGAAGCTTTCTTT.

This clone was counted a single time. The CDR3 bases are TGTGCCAGCAGCCAAGGCCTAGCGGGAGGGCCCTGGGCCGAGCAGTACTTC. It translates to CASSQGLAGGPWAEQYF. V gene TRBV4-2 combines with J gene TRBJ2-7, with 12 nucleotides matching TRBD2. This CDR3 spans 17 amino acids. CDR1 is LGHNA, CDR2 YNFKEQ, per germline. The ends lost 1 base at V and 6 bases at J; junction bases unmatched: 10.

This sequence joins TRBV25-1 and TRBJ1-4; 7 nucleotides agree with TRBD1. Germline-derived CDR1 and CDR2 are MGHDK and SYGVNS. After removal of 6 bases from V and 7 bases from J, the junction contained 8 bases not matched to a gene. The CDR3 is 14 residues long. CDR3 protein: CASSTGELGEKLFF. The CDR3 nucleotides read TGTGCCAGCAGCACAGGGGAGTTGGGTGAAAAACTGTTTTTT.